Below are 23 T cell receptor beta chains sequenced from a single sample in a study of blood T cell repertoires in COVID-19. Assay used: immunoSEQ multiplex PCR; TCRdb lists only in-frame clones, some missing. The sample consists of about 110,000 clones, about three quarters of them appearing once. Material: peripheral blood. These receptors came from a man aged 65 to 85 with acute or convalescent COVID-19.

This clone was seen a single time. The CDR3 nucleotides are TGTGCCAGCAGCCTCCCGGGACAGCCCACGAACACTGAAGCTTTCTTT. This sequence encodes CASSLPGQPTNTEAFF. V is TRBV7-9 and J is TRBJ1-1; 7 bases match TRBD1. Germline V gene sequence: CDR1 SEHNR, CDR2 FQNEAQ (reference sequence). This CDR3 contains 16 residues. J was trimmed by 1 base and V by 5 bases; bases with no gene match: 10. The full variable domain, in which reference TRBV7-9 and TRBJ1-1 provide the parts outside the CDR3, is DTGVSQNPRHKITKRGQNVTFRCDPISEHNRLYWYRQTLGQGPEFLTYFQNEAQLEKSRLLSDRFSAERPKGSFSTLEIQRTEQGDSAMYLCASSLPGQPTNTEAFFGQGTRLTVV.

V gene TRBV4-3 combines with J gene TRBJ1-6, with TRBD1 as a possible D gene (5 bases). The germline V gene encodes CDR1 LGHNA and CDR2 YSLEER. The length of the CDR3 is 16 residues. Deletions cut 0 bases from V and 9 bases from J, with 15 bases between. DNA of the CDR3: TGCGCCAGCAGCCAAGATTGGGCGGGGGTGGTTTCACCCCTCCACTTT. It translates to CASSQDWAGVVSPLHF.

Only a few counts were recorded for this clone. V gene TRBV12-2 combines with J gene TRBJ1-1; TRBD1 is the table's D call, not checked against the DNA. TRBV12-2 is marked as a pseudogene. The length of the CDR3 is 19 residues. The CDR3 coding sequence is TGTGCAAGTCGCTTAGAAGTGGGCCCCCTTAGGCAGGGCCTCCCTGAAGCTTTCTTT. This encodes CASRLEVGPLRQGLPEAFF.

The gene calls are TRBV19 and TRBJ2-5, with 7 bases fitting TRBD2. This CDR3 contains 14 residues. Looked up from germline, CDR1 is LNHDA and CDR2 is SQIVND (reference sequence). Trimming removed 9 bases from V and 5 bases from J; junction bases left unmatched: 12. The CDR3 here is CASAPMGGWETQYF. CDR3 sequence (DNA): TGTGCCAGCGCACCAATGGGGGGGTGGGAGACCCAGTACTTC.

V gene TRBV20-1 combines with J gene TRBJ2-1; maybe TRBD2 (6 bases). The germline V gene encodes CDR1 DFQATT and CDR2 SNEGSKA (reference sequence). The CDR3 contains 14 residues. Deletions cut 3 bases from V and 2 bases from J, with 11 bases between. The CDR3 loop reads CSASGLATYNEQFF. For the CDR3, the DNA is TGCAGTGCTAGTGGTCTAGCGACCTACAATGAGCAGTTCTTC.

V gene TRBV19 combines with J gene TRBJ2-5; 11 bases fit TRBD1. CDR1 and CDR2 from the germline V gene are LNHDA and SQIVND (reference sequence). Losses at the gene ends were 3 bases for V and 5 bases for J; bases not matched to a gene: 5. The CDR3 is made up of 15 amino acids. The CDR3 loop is CASSIGQGAAETQYF. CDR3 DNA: TGTGCCAGTAGTATCGGACAGGGGGCCGCTGAGACCCAGTACTTC.

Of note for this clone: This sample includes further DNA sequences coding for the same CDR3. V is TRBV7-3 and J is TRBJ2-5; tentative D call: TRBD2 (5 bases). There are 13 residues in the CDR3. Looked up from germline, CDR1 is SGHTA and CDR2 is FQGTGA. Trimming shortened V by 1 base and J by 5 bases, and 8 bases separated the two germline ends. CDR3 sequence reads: CASSLIGGETQYF. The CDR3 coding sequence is TGTGCCAGCAGCTTAATCGGCGGGGAGACCCAGTACTTC.

The CDR3 DNA sequence: TGTGCCAGCTCACAAACGGGGGAACGCCGGAGCGAAAAACTGTTTTTT. It translates to CASSQTGERRSEKLFF. The V call is TRBV18, the J call TRBJ1-4; D is possibly TRBD1 (5 bases). The CDR3 contains 16 residues. V was pared by 4 bases and J by 8 bases, with 20 bases between. The germline V gene encodes CDR1 KGHSH and CDR2 LQKENI.

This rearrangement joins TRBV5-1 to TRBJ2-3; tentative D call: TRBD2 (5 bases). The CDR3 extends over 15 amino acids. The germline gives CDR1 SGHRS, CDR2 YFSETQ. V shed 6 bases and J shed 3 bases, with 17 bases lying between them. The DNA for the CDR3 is TGCGCCAGCACCTTAGCGCGGCCGGGAACAGATACGCAGTATTTT. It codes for CASTLARPGTDTQYF. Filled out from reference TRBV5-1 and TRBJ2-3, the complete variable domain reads KAGVTQTPRYLIKTRGQQVTLSCSPISGHRSVSWYQQTPGQGLQFLFEYFSETQRNKGNFPGRFSGRQFSNSRSEMNVSTLELGDSALYLCASTLARPGTDTQYFGPGTRLTVL.

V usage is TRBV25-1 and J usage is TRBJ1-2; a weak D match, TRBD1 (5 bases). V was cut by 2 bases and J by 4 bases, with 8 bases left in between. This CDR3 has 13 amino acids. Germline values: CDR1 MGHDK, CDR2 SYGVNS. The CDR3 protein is CASSEDRSYGYTF. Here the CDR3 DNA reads TGTGCCAGCAGTGAAGACAGATCCTATGGCTACACCTTC.

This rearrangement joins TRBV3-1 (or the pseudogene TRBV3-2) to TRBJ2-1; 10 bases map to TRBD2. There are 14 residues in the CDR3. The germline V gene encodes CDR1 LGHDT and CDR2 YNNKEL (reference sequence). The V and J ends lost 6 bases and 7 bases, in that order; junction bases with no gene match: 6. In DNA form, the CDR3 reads TGTGCCAGCAGGCCAGCGGGGGGGCGAAATGAGCAGTTCTTC. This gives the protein CASRPAGGRNEQFF.

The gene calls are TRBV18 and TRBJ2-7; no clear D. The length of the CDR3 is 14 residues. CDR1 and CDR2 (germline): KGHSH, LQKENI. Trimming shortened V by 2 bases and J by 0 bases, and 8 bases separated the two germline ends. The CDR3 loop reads CASSPSVTSYEQYF. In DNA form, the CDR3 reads TGTGCCAGCTCACCATCAGTAACCTCCTACGAGCAGTACTTC.

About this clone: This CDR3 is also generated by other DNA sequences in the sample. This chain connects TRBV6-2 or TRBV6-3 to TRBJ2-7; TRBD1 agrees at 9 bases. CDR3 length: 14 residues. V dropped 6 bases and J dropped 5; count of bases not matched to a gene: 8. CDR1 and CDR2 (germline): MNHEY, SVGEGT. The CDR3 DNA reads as TGTGCCAGCAGCCCCGGGACAGGGTGGCACGAGCAGTACTTC. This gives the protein CASSPGTGWHEQYF.

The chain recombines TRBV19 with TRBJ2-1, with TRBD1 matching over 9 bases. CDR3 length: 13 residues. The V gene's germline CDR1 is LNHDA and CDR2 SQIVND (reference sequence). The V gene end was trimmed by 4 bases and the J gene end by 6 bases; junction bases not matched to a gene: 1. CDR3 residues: CASSTDRGNEQFF. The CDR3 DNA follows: TGTGCCAGTAGTACGGACAGGGGCAATGAGCAGTTCTTC.

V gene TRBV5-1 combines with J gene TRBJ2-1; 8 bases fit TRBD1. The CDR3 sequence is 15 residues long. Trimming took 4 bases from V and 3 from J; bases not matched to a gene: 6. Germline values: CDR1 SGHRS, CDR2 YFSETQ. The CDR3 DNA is TGCGCCAGCAGCGCGACAGGGGCAGACTACAATGAGCAGTTCTTC. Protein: CASSATGADYNEQFF.

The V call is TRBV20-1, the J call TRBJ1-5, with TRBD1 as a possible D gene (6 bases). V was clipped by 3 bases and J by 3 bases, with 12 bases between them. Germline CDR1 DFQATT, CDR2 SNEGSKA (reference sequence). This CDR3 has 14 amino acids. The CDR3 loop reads CSASPTGFNQPQHF. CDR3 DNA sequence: TGCAGTGCTAGTCCTACAGGGTTCAATCAGCCCCAGCATTTT.

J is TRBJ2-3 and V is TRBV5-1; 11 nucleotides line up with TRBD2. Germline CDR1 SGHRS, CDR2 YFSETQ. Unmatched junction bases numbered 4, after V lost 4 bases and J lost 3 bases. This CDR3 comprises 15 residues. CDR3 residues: CASSTGLAGTDTQYF. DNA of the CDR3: TGCGCCAGCAGCACCGGACTAGCGGGTACAGATACGCAGTATTTT.

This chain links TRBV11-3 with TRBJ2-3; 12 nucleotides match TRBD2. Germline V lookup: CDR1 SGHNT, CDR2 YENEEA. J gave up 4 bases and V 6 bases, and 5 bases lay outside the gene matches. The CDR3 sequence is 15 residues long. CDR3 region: CASSRTSGAPDTQYF. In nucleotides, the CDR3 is TGTGCCAGCAGTCGGACTAGCGGGGCACCAGATACGCAGTATTTT.

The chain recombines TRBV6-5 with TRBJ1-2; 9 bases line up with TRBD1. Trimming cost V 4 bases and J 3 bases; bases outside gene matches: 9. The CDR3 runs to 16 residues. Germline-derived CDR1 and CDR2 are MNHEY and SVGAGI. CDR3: CASSSPPGQGDYGYTF. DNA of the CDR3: TGTGCCAGCAGTTCCCCCCCGGGACAGGGCGACTATGGCTACACCTTC.

CDR3: CASMGQMNTEAFF. DNA of the CDR3: TGTGCCAGTATGGGACAGATGAACACTGAAGCTTTCTTT. The V and J genes are TRBV19 and TRBJ1-1; 7 bases agree with TRBD1. Germline CDR1 and CDR2: LNHDA and SQIVND (reference sequence). This CDR3 is built from 13 residues. The V and J ends lost 7 bases and 0 bases, in that order; junction bases with no gene match: 2.

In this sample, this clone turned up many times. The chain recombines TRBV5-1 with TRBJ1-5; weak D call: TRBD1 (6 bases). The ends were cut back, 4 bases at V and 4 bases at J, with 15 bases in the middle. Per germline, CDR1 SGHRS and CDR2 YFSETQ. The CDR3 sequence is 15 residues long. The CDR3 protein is CASSPQGGRNQPQHF. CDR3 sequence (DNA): TGCGCCAGCAGCCCGCAAGGGGGAAGAAATCAGCCCCAGCATTTT. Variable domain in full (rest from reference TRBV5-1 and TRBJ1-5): KAGVTQTPRYLIKTRGQQVTLSCSPISGHRSVSWYQQTPGQGLQFLFEYFSETQRNKGNFPGRFSGRQFSNSRSEMNVSTLELGDSALYLCASSPQGGRNQPQHFGDGTRLSIL.

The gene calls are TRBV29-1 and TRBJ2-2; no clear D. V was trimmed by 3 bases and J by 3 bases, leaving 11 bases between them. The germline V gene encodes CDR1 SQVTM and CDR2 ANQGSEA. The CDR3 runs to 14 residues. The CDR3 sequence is CSVDGAVDTGELFF. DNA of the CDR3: TGCAGCGTTGACGGCGCGGTTGACACCGGGGAGCTGTTTTTT.

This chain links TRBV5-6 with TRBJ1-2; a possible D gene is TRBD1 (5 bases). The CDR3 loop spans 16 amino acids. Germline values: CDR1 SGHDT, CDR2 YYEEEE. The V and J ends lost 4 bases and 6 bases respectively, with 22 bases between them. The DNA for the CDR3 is TGTGCCAGCAGCCGACTGACCGCCAGGCCGGGGGATGGCTACACCTTC. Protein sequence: CASSRLTARPGDGYTF. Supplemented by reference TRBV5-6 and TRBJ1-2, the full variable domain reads DAGVTQSPTHLIKTRGQQVTLRCSPKSGHDTVSWYQQALGQGPQFIFQYYEEEERQRGNFPDRFSGHQFPNYSSELNVNALLLGDSALYLCASSRLTARPGDGYTFGSGTRLTVV.